Included here is one TCR beta chain sequence, with context. This entry comes from a study of T cell responses to AZD1222 COVID-19 vaccine. CDR1 and CDR2 (germline): LNHNV, YYDKDF (reference sequence). This CDR3 has 16 amino acids. Trimming removed 0 bases from V and 2 bases from J; junction bases left unmatched: 6. Here immunoSEQ multiplex PCR was the method, and the copy in TCRdb shows in-frame clones only, minus some. This table has 70,000 to 75,000 clones, around three quarters appearing once. This sample comprised peripheral blood, obtained 28 days after the second AZD1222 dose. This chain connects TRBV15 to TRBJ2-7, with 8 bases that match TRBD2. The source of this sequence is an adult who received the AZD1222 COVID-19 vaccine. CDR3 in amino acids: CATSRDRGRGAYEQYF. As DNA, the CDR3 is TGTGCCACCAGCAGAGATCGAGGGCGGGGGGCCTACGAGCAGTACTTC.